This T cell receptor beta chain appears in the sequencing data of a study of T cell repertoires in cytomegalovirus infection. Trimming cost V 2 bases and J 7 bases, with 9 bases left between them. CDR3 length: 13 amino acids. Germline V gene lookup returns CDR1 MGHRA and CDR2 YSYEKL. This clonotype was seen a handful of times. The antigen remains undetermined. TCRdb ran MiXCR on the reads and lists one entry per CDR3 protein. The table shows about 920,000 distinct CDR3 sequences, with 30% to 40% occurring only once. The starting material was cultured CD8+ T cells from PBMCs, obtained from culture after CMV antigen stimulation. The V and J genes are TRBV4-1 and TRBJ1-5; D perhaps matches TRBD1 (6 bases). The source is a human donor in good health (CMV status not recorded). Some clones in this sample may be carry-over from other donors' samples. The CDR3 nucleotides read TGCGCCAGCAGCCAAAGAAGGGGGCAGCCCCAGCATTTT. This encodes CASSQRRGQPQHF.